This TCR beta chain originates from a study of shared clonotypes between healthy human individuals. The data were produced by immunoSEQ multiplex PCR, yet TCRdb's version contains in-frame clones alone and is incomplete. The table includes around 2.1 million clones, approximately 95% detected once. Germline V gene lookup returns CDR1 ENHRY and CDR2 SYGVKD. The CDR3 is 13 residues long. Trimming cost V 5 bases and J 6 bases, with 12 bases left between them. The genes are TRBV10-3 and TRBJ2-3, with D perhaps matching TRBD1 or TRBD2 (5 bases each). The clonotype originates from a man aged 18 to 30 in good health. Specimen: naive CD4+ T cells sorted from blood. Described subset: CD45RA+ positively selected. The CDR3 spells CAISSGSRDTQYF. In DNA form, the CDR3 reads TGTGCCATCAGTTCAGGGAGTCGGGATACGCAGTATTTT.